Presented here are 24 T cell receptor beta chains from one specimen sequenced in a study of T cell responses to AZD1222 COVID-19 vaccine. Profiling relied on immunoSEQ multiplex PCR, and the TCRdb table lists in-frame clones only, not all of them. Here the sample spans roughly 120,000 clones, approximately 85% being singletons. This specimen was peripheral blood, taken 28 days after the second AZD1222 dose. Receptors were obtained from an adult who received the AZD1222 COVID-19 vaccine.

CDR3 nucleotide sequence: TGTGCCAGCAGCCTTACAGGGGTAAACTATGGCTACACCTTC. Amino acids: CASSLTGVNYGYTF. The rearrangement uses TRBV14 and TRBJ1-2; 7 bases map to TRBD1. This CDR3 region has 14 residues. V trimming: 4 bases; J trimming: 2 bases; junction bases outside the gene matches: 4. Germline V gene data show CDR1 as SGHDN and CDR2 as FVKESK.

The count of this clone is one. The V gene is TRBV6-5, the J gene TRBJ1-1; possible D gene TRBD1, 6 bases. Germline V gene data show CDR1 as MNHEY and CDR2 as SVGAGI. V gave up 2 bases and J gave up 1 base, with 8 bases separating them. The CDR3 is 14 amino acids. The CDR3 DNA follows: TGTGCCAGCAGTTACAGGGGGGGGAACACTGAAGCTTTCTTT. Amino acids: CASSYRGGNTEAFF.

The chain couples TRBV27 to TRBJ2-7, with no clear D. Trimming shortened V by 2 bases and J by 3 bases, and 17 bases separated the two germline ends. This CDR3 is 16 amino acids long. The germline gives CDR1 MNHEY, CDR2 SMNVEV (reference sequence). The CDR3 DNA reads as TGTGCCAGCAGTTTAGGATCCGCGGATGGTGGCTACGAGCAGTACTTC. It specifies CASSLGSADGGYEQYF.

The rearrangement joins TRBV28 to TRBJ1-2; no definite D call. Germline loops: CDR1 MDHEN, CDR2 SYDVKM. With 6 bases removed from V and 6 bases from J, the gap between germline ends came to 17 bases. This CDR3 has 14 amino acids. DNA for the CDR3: TGTGCCAGCAGCATCTCGGGAGGGATTGATGGCTACACCTTC. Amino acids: CASSISGGIDGYTF.

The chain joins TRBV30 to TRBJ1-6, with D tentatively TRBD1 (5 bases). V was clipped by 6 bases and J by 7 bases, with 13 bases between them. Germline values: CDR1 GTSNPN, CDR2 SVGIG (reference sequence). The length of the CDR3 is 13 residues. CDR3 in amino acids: CACHRDQNSPLHF. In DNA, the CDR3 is TGTGCCTGCCACCGGGACCAAAATTCACCCCTCCACTTT.

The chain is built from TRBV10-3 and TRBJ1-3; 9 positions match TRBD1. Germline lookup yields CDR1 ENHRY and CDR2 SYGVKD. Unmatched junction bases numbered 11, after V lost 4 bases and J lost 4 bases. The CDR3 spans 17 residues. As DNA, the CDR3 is TGTGCCATCAGTGTGATCACAGGGGGCTTGGCAGGAAACACCATATATTTT. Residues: CAISVITGGLAGNTIYF.

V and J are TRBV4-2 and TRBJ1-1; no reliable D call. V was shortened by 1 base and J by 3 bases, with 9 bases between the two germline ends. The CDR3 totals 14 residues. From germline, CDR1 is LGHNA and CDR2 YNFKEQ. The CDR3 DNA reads TGTGCCAGCAGCCAAGGGTGGGGTCACACTGAAGCTTTCTTT. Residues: CASSQGWGHTEAFF.

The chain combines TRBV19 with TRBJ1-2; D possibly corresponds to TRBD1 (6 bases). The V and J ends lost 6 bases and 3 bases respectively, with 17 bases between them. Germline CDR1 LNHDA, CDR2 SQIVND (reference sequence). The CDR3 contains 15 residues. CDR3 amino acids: CASSPQQGADYGYTF. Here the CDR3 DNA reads TGTGCCAGTAGCCCTCAACAGGGAGCGGACTATGGCTACACCTTC.

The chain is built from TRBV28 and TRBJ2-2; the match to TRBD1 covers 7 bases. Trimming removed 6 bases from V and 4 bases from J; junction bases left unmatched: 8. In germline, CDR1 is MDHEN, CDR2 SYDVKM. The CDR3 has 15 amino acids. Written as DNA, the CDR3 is TGTGCCAGCAGCTCAAATACAGGGGTCACCGGGGAGCTGTTTTTT. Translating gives CASSSNTGVTGELFF. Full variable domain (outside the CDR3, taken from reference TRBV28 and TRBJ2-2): DVKVTQSSRYLVKRTGEKVFLECVQDMDHENMFWYRQDPGLGLRLIYFSYDVKMKEKGDIPEGYSVSREKKERFSLILESASTNQTSMYLCASSSNTGVTGELFFGEGSRLTVL.

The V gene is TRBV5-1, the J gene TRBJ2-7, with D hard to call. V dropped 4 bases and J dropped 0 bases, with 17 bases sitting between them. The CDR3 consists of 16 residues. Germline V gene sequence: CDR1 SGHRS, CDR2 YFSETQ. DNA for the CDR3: TGCGCCAGCAGCCCTGCGGTGGGAACGAGCTCCTACGAGCAGTACTTC. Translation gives CASSPAVGTSSYEQYF.

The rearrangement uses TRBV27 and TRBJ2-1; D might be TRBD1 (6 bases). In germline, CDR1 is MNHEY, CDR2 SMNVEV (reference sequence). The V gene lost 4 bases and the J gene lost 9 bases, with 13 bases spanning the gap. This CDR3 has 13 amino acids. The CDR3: CASSSRVGGEQFF. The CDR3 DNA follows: TGTGCCAGCAGTTCTCGGGTAGGGGGTGAGCAGTTCTTC.

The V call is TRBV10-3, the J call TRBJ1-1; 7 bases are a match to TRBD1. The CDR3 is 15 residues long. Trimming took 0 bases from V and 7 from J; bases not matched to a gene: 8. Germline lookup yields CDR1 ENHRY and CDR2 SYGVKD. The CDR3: CAISESGGQAGEAFF. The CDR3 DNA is TGTGCCATCAGTGAGTCTGGCGGACAGGCGGGTGAAGCTTTCTTT.

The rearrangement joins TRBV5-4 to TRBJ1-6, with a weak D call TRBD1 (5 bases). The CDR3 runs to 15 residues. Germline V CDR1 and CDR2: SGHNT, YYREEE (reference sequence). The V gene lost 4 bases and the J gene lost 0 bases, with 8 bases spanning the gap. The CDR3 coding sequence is TGTGCCAGCAGCCCAGGGATCTCCTATAATTCACCCCTCCACTTT. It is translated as CASSPGISYNSPLHF.

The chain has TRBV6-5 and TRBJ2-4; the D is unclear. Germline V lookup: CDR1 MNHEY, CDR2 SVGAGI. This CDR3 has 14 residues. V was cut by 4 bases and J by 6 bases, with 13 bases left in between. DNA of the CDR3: TGTGCCAGCAGTTTAACAAATACAGTAAACATTCAGTACTTC. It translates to CASSLTNTVNIQYF.

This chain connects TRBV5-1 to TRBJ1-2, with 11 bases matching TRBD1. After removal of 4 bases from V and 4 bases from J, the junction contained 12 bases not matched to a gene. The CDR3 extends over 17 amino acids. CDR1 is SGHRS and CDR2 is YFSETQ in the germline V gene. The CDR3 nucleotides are TGCGCCAGCAGCCCCAGATACTGGACAGGGGGCTTCTATGGCTACACCTTC. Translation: CASSPRYWTGGFYGYTF.

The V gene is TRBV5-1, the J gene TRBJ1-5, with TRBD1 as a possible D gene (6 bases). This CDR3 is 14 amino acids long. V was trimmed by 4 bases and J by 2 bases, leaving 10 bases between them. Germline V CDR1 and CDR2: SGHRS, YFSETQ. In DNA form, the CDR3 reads TGCGCCAGCAGCGAAGCAGGGGGCAATCAGCCCCAGCATTTT. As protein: CASSEAGGNQPQHF.

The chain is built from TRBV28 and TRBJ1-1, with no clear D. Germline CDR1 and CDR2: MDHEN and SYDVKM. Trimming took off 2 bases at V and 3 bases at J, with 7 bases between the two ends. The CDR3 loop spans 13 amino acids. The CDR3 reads CASSLRRDTEAFF. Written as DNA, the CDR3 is TGTGCCAGCAGTTTAAGAAGGGACACTGAAGCTTTCTTT.

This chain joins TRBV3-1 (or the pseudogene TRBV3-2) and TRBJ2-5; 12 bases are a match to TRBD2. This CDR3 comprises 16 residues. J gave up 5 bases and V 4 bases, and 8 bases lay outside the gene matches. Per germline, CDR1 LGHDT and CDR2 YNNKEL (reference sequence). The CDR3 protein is CASSLSRTSGAETQYF. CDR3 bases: TGTGCCAGCAGCCTATCACGGACTAGCGGGGCGGAGACCCAGTACTTC.

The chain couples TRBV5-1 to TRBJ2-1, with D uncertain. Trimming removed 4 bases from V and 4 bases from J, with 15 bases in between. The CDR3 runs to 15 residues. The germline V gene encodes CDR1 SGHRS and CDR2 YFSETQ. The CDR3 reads CASSLPQISYNEQFF. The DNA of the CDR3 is TGCGCCAGCAGCCTCCCGCAGATAAGTTACAATGAGCAGTTCTTC. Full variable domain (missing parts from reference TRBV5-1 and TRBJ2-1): KAGVTQTPRYLIKTRGQQVTLSCSPISGHRSVSWYQQTPGQGLQFLFEYFSETQRNKGNFPGRFSGRQFSNSRSEMNVSTLELGDSALYLCASSLPQISYNEQFFGPGTRLTVL.

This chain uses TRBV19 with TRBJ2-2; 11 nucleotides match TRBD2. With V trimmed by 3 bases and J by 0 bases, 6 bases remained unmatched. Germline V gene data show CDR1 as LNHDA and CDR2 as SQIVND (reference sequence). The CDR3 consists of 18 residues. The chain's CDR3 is CASSIGLAGGANTGELFF. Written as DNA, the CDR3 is TGTGCCAGTAGTATTGGGCTAGCGGGGGGCGCGAACACCGGGGAGCTGTTTTTT.

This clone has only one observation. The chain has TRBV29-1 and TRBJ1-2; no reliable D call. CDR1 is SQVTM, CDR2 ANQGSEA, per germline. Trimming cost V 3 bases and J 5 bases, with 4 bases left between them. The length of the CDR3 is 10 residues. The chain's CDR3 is CSVDQYGYTF. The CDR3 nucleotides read TGCAGCGTTGATCAGTATGGCTACACCTTC.

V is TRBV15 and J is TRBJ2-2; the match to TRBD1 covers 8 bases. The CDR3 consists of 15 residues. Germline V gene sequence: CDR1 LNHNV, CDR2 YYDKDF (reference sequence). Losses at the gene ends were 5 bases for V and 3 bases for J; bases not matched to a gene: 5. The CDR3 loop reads CATSYPGQDTGELFF. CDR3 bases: TGTGCCACCAGCTATCCGGGACAGGACACCGGGGAGCTGTTTTTT.

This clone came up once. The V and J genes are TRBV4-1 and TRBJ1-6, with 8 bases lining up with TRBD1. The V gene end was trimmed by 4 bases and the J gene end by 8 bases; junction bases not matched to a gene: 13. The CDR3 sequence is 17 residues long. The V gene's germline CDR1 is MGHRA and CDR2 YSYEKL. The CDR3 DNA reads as TGCGCCAGCAGCCCTAGCGGGGCAGGGGGCATAGATTCACCCCTCCACTTT. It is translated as CASSPSGAGGIDSPLHF.

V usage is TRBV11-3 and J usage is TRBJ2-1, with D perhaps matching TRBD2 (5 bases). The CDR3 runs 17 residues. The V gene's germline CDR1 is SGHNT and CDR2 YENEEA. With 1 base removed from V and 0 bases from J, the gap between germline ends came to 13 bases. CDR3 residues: CASSLGVAGSSYNEQFF. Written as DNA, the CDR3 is TGTGCCAGCAGCTTAGGTGTCGCGGGTAGCTCCTACAATGAGCAGTTCTTC.